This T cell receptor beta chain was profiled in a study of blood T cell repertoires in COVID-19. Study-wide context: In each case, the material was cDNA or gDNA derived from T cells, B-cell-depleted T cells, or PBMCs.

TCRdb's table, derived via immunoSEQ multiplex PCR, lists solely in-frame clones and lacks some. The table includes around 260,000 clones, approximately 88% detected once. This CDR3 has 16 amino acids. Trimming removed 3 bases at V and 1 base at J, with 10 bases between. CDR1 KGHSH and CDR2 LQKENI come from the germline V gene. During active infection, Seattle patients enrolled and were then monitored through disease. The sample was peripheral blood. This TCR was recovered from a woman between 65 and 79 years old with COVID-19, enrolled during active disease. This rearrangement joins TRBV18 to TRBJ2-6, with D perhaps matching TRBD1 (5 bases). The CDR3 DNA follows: TGTGCCAGCTCACCTGTTTCAGGGTCTGGGGCCAACGTCCTGACTTTC. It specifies CASSPVSGSGANVLTF.